The 11 T cell receptor beta chains in this list originate from one sample, sequenced in a study of cytomegalovirus exposure and HLA in healthy donors. Sequencing was performed with immunoSEQ multiplex PCR; in TCRdb, only in-frame clones are kept and a portion is missing. The sample consists of fewer than 200,000 clones, roughly 91% of them appearing once. Specimen: PBMCs. The receptors shown here come from a young man in good health and CMV-seropositive.

This clone is classed as medium-sized. A junction boundary mismatches the germline segment, possibly from a read error. The V call is TRBV6-1, the J call TRBJ1-2, with 7 bases that match TRBD1. The CDR3 covers 14 residues. Germline-derived CDR1 and CDR2 are MNHNS and SASEGT. The CDR3 reads CASREGQEPSGYTF. CDR3 DNA sequence: TGTGCCAGCAGGGAAGGACAGGAGCCCTCGGGCTACACCTTC.

The rearrangement links TRBV9 to TRBJ2-1, with D hard to call. V dropped 0 bases and J dropped 4 bases, with 8 bases sitting between them. Per germline, CDR1 SGDLS and CDR2 YYNGEE. The length of the CDR3 is 14 residues. CDR3 in amino acids: CASSVENGYNEQFF. The CDR3, as DNA: TGTGCCAGCAGCGTAGAGAACGGTTACAATGAGCAGTTCTTC. Combining the CDR3 with reference TRBV9 and TRBJ2-1 gives the whole variable domain DSGVTQTPKHLITATGQRVTLRCSPRSGDLSVYWYQQSLDQGLQFLIQYYNGEERAKGNILERFSAQQFPDLHSELNLSSLELGDSALYFCASSVENGYNEQFFGPGTRLTVL.

In its sample, this clone was seen once. The chain has TRBV5-8 and TRBJ1-5, with 7 bases lining up with TRBD1. J was trimmed by 3 bases and V by 4 bases; bases with no gene match: 10. CDR3 length equals 16 residues. Germline lookup yields CDR1 SGHTS and CDR2 YDEGEE. This chain's CDR3 is CASSPTGFNDNQPQHF. The CDR3 nucleotides read TGTGCCAGCAGCCCGACAGGGTTTAACGACAATCAGCCCCAGCATTTT.

V is TRBV7-6 and J is TRBJ2-1, with 10 nucleotides matching TRBD2. The CDR3 totals 15 residues. CDR1 is SGHVS, CDR2 FNYEAQ, per germline. The junction had 7 bases not matched to a gene; V was cut back by 2 bases and J by 9 bases. The CDR3 DNA reads TGTGCCAGCAGCTTATTCGGGACTAGCGTTTCTGAGCAGTTCTTC. Translated, it gives CASSLFGTSVSEQFF.

The V call is TRBV9, the J call TRBJ2-7, with 7 bases that match TRBD2. Germline CDR1 and CDR2: SGDLS and YYNGEE. With V trimmed by 7 bases and J by 5 bases, 9 bases remained unmatched. The CDR3 totals 13 residues. CDR3 region: CASSGGSLDEQYF. The DNA of the CDR3 is TGTGCCAGCTCCGGCGGGAGCTTGGACGAGCAGTACTTC. The entire variable domain, with the rest obtained from reference TRBV9 and TRBJ2-7, is as follows: DSGVTQTPKHLITATGQRVTLRCSPRSGDLSVYWYQQSLDQGLQFLIQYYNGEERAKGNILERFSAQQFPDLHSELNLSSLELGDSALYFCASSGGSLDEQYFGPGTRLTVT.

The chain uses TRBV6-6 and TRBJ2-2, with 9 bases that match TRBD2. The CDR3 runs to 15 residues. Germline V lookup: CDR1 MNHNY, CDR2 SVGAGI (reference sequence). With 4 bases clipped from V and 5 bases from J, the junction kept 5 bases outside the gene matches. For the CDR3, the DNA is TGTGCCAGCAGTTCTCCGGGACTAGCAACCGGGGAGCTGTTTTTT. Translated: CASSSPGLATGELFF.

V and J are TRBV5-1 and TRBJ2-7, with 9 bases fitting TRBD1. The V gene's germline CDR1 is SGHRS and CDR2 YFSETQ. The CDR3 extends over 14 amino acids. The junction had 5 bases not matched to a gene; V was cut back by 2 bases and J by 5 bases. The CDR3 nucleotides are TGCGCCAGCAGCTTCCCCGGGACAGGGCACGAGCAGTACTTC. This sequence encodes CASSFPGTGHEQYF.

This chain joins TRBV7-6 and TRBJ2-1; D call uncertain. Trimming removed 3 bases from V and 0 bases from J, with 6 bases in between. Germline values: CDR1 SGHVS, CDR2 FNYEAQ. The CDR3 is 14 residues long. The CDR3 sequence: CASSFFSSYNEQFF. Here the CDR3 DNA reads TGTGCCAGCAGCTTTTTCTCCTCCTACAATGAGCAGTTCTTC.

V is TRBV9 and J is TRBJ1-1; D unclear. The V and J ends lost 0 bases and 5 bases respectively, with 14 bases between them. Per germline, CDR1 SGDLS and CDR2 YYNGEE. CDR3 length: 15 amino acids. CDR3 nucleotides: TGTGCCAGCAGCGTAGGAGGATACAAATCGACTGAAGCTTTCTTT. Residues: CASSVGGYKSTEAFF.

The chain has TRBV19 and TRBJ2-5; tentatively, D is TRBD1 (5 bases). V lost 3 bases to trimming and J lost 0 bases, with 8 bases between them. Germline values: CDR1 LNHDA, CDR2 SQIVND (reference sequence). The CDR3 is made up of 14 amino acids. In nucleotides, the CDR3 is TGTGCCAGTAGTATTGCAGGGAACCAAGAGACCCAGTACTTC. It encodes CASSIAGNQETQYF.

The CDR3 DNA sequence: TGTGCCAGCAGCCCAGGTAGCGGCACAGATACGCAGTATTTT. Its protein is CASSPGSGTDTQYF. This chain joins TRBV4-2 and TRBJ2-3; D might be TRBD2 (5 bases). The CDR3 totals 14 residues. Per germline, CDR1 LGHNA and CDR2 YNFKEQ. The ends were cut back, 4 bases at V and 1 base at J, with 9 bases in the middle.